This T cell receptor beta chain was recovered during a study of Ad26.COV2.S vaccination and SARS-CoV-2 variants. About the research overall: COV1001, an Ad26.COV2.S trial, supplied this vaccine-arm donor. Ad26.COV2.S was injected intramuscularly once or twice, 56 days apart.

The germline V gene encodes CDR1 LNHDA and CDR2 SQIVND (reference sequence). Between the trimmed V and J ends, which lost 6 bases and 2 bases, there was a span of 20 bases. The CDR3 is 18 residues long. Treatment defined: some 20 received Ad26.COV2.S at low or high dose, single or two shots; 5 received placebo; per-sample allocation not given. Collection of the samples took place on day 63 after the first injection of vaccine or placebo. At a Boston site, the person donating was an adult of 18-55 years. About this clone itself: Its antigen is unidentified.

Profiling relied on immunoSEQ multiplex PCR, and the TCRdb table lists in-frame clones only, not all of them. This table holds 350,000 to 500,000 clones, roughly 87% found once. Study-wide results and limits: It was reported that spike-specific CD8+ and CD4+ T cell responses were substantially broad after vaccination.

The TCR sequence derives from a person between 18 and 65 years old who received the Ad26.COV2.S COVID-19 vaccine or a placebo. This sample comprised peripheral blood, obtained in a trial of Ad26.COV2.S vaccine versus placebo. The rearrangement joins TRBV19 to TRBJ2-6; possibly TRBD1 for D (6 bases). In nucleotides, the CDR3 is TGTGCCAGTAGCAGTTTCCAGGGGAGCCTCCCTGGGGCCAACGTCCTGACTTTC. It yields the protein CASSSFQGSLPGANVLTF. Filled out from reference TRBV19 and TRBJ2-6, the complete variable domain reads DGGITQSPKYLFRKEGQNVTLSCEQNLNHDAMYWYRQDPGQGLRLIYYSQIVNDFQKGDIAEGYSVSREKKESFPLTVTSAQKNPTAFYLCASSSFQGSLPGANVLTFGAGSRLTVL.